This is a list of T cell receptor beta chains from one sample in a study of blood T cell repertoires in COVID-19. Produced via immunoSEQ multiplex PCR; TCRdb's table is partial and in-frame only. In the table there are about 280,000 clones, approximately 90% of which are singletons. Specimen: peripheral blood. The receptors here all came from a woman between 45 and 60 years old who had recovered from COVID-19. CDR3s include the opening cysteine and the closing phenylalanine or tryptophan. The D gene is left open where the match is weak. Size is stated for part of the rows, as once, few or many counts, or as a class when the clone is expanded.

TRBV7-9,TRBJ1-1,few,-,TGTGCCAGCAGCTCACAGGGGAACACTGAAGCTTTCTTT,CASSSQGNTEAFF
TRBV28,TRBJ2-5,once,-,TGTGCCAGCAGTACGCCCAGGAGGTACCAAGAGACCCAGTACTTC,CASSTPRRYQETQYF
TRBV3-1/TRBV3-2,TRBJ1-2,-,-,TGTGCCAGCAGCCGCTCCTCCCCGCCAGGCTATGGCTACACCTTC,CASSRSSPPGYGYTF
TRBV20-1,TRBJ2-1,few,-,TGCAGAGCAGACTGGAACAATGAGCAGTTCTTC,CRADWNNEQFF
TRBV15,TRBJ2-4,-,-,TGTGCCACCAGCAGACGGGTCGGGGTTCTTGTAGCCAAAAACATTCAGTACTTC,CATSRRVGVLVAKNIQYF
TRBV6-5,TRBJ2-2,-,-,TGTGCCAGCAGCCTTATAGCGGCCGGGGAGCTGTTTTTT,CASSLIAAGELFF
TRBV15,TRBJ1-2,-,-,TGTGCCACCAGCAGAGTGGGGGGGCGCGCAGGGGGCTACACCTTC,CATSRVGGRAGGYTF
TRBV4-3,TRBJ2-2,-,-,TGCGCCAGCAGCCAGGTGGGAGGCACCGGGGAGCTGTTTTTT,CASSQVGGTGELFF
TRBV5-8,TRBJ2-2,few,-,TGTGCCAGCAGCTTGGGACAGAACACCGGGGAGCTGTTTTTT,CASSLGQNTGELFF
TRBV5-1,TRBJ2-5,-,TRBD1,TGCGCCAGCAGCCCTCCGGGACAGGGGAGTTCAGAGACCCAGTACTTC,CASSPPGQGSSETQYF
TRBV29-1,TRBJ2-7,-,-,TGCAGCGTTGGTGACAGAGGCGAGCAGTACTTC,CSVGDRGEQYF
TRBV18,TRBJ1-2,-,-,TGTGCCAGCGGGGGGAACTATGGCTACACCTTC,CASGGNYGYTF
TRBV3-1/TRBV3-2,TRBJ1-5,-,-,TGTGCCAGCAGTCAACAACGGAGGGGCAATCAGCCCCAGCATTTT,CASSQQRRGNQPQHF
TRBV7-2,TRBJ2-5,-,TRBD2,TGTGCCAGCAGCTTAGGCCCTAGCGGGAGACAAGAGACCCAGTACTTC,CASSLGPSGRQETQYF
TRBV18,TRBJ2-1,-,-,TGTGCCAGCTCACCATTGGGCCACTCCTACAATGAGCAGTTCTTC,CASSPLGHSYNEQFF
TRBV25-1,TRBJ2-1,-,TRBD1,TGTGCCAGCAGTGACACCGGGACAGGGTTTTCCTACAATGAGCAGTTCTTC,CASSDTGTGFSYNEQFF
TRBV7-9,TRBJ1-2,-,-,TGTGCCAGCAGCTTAGCGAGTACTAACTATGGCTACACCTTC,CASSLASTNYGYTF
TRBV12-1,TRBJ1-5,-,-,TGTGCCAGCAGCTTTGGGGACAGGGTCAATCAGCCCCAGCATTTT,CASSFGDRVNQPQHF